The 2 T cell receptor beta chains in this list originate from one sample, sequenced in a study of shared clonotypes between healthy human individuals. Generated by immunoSEQ multiplex PCR, the TCRdb table keeps only in-frame clones and is missing some. The top ten clones hold roughly 0.82% of a sample with 950,000 to 1,200,000 clones, approximately 80% of them seen once. What was sequenced was memory CD4+ T cells from PBMCs. Subset denoted: CD45RA-negative fraction. These receptors were taken from a man between 18 and 35 years old in good health. Some clones in this sample may be carry-over from other donors' samples.

This clone was picked up a small number of times. This chain uses TRBV2 with TRBJ2-5, with D possibly being TRBD1 (5 bases). The CDR3 runs to 14 residues. Per the germline V gene, CDR1 is SNHLY and CDR2 is FYNNEI. Trimming removed 8 bases at V and 0 bases at J, with 13 bases between. The CDR3 sequence is CASLPRQYQETQYF. The CDR3 DNA reads TGTGCCAGCCTACCCAGACAGTACCAAGAGACCCAGTACTTC.

This clone was detected only a few times. Other DNA variants within this sample encode the same CDR3. V usage is TRBV13 and J usage is TRBJ2-2; D is possibly TRBD2 (5 bases). Germline values: CDR1 PRHDT, CDR2 FYEKMQ (reference sequence). Deletions cut 5 bases from V and 5 bases from J, with 9 bases between. The CDR3 has 13 residues. CDR3 nucleotides: TGTGCCAGCAGCCTTAGGAGGACCGGGGAGCTGTTTTTT. The encoded protein is CASSLRRTGELFF.